This TCR beta chain emerged from a study of T cells in tumors after PD-1 blockade. Points on this clone: The antigen is undetermined.

Germline V gene data show CDR1 as MNHEY and CDR2 as SVGAGI. The germline V and J ends were trimmed by 8 bases and 0 bases, with 10 bases remaining between them. CDR3 length equals 13 residues. Clones were sequenced by immunoSEQ multiplex PCR, and TCRdb holds only the in-frame ones, with some missing. Among 4,800 or so clones, roughly three fifths were seen once, and the ten largest hold 15%. Study-wide results and limits: Peripheral recruitment is suggested, as some novel exhausted tumor clones were in pre-treatment blood.

The TCR sequence derives from a human donor with basal cell carcinoma. Material: tumor tissue, obtained after anti-PD-1 treatment. This chain connects TRBV6-5 to TRBJ1-1; unclear D gene. The CDR3 region is CASGRDMNTEAFF. CDR3 bases: TGTGCCAGCGGGCGGGATATGAACACTGAAGCTTTCTTT.